The next 5 T cell receptor beta chains were all read from a single sample in a study of spatial heterogeneity in lung cancer (dated by TCRdb to about 2019). Study-wide conclusions, independent of this receptor: A correlation was observed between the number of expanded intratumoral alpha and beta TCRs and the tumor nonsynonymous mutation count.

Which antigens these TCRs recognize remains unknown. The time point tag for this specimen amounts to: sample taken at primary tumor resection. The library was prepared using 5' RACE. The sample was run on a NextSeq 500. In TCRdb, the public reads were trimmed at Q25 with fastp and aligned with MiXCR, with productive beta chains retained. A single entry per CDR3 protein holds the most common genes and DNA from its merged rows. Within this sample are some 7,800 distinct CDR3 sequences, with under 7.5% of them counted one time only. Roughly 8.3% of the sample rests with the top ten. The sample consisted of lung tumor tissue, taken at surgery. The source of these receptors is a male donor with early-stage non-small cell lung cancer.

Many counts were recorded for this clonotype. The gene calls are TRBV5-1 and TRBJ2-5; no clear D. Trimming removed 3 bases from V and 1 base from J, with 4 bases in between. Germline V gene data show CDR1 as SGHRS and CDR2 as YFSETQ. CDR3 size: 12 residues. CDR3 amino acids: CASSSTQETQYF. The CDR3, as DNA: TGCGCCAGCAGCTCGACCCAAGAGACCCAGTACTTC.

The chain uses TRBV6-2 or TRBV6-3 and TRBJ2-1; D is possibly TRBD1 (6 bases). Trimming cost V 6 bases and J 0 bases, with 12 bases left between them. CDR3 length: 15 amino acids. The V gene's germline CDR1 is MNHEY and CDR2 SVGEGT. The CDR3 loop reads CASRDSVSSYNEQFF. The CDR3 bases are TGTGCCAGCAGGGACAGCGTCAGCTCCTACAATGAGCAGTTCTTC.

This clonotype counts as medium-sized. This chain joins TRBV27 and TRBJ1-1; D is undetermined. Looked up from germline, CDR1 is MNHEY and CDR2 is SMNVEV (reference sequence). This CDR3 is built from 16 residues. The ends were cut back, 5 bases at V and 2 bases at J, with 18 bases in the middle. DNA for the CDR3: TGTGCCAGCAGTCCGCAGGCTTTATTGTTAAACACTGAAGCTTTCTTT. It translates to CASSPQALLLNTEAFF.

J is TRBJ2-3 and V is TRBV5-8; weak D call: TRBD2 (5 bases). V dropped 1 base and J dropped 6 bases, with 12 bases sitting between them. This CDR3 spans 14 amino acids. CDR1 and CDR2 (germline): SGHTS, YDEGEE. The CDR3 sequence is CASSLPALGDTQYF. Written as DNA, the CDR3 is TGTGCCAGCAGCTTGCCAGCACTAGGTGATACGCAGTATTTT.

This clonotype was observed at least ten times. V is TRBV12-3 or TRBV12-4 and J is TRBJ2-7, with D tentatively TRBD1 or TRBD2 (5 bases each). The V and J ends lost 6 bases and 8 bases respectively, with 14 bases between them. The CDR3 contains 12 residues. The chain's CDR3 is CASSLPGTQQYF. CDR3 nucleotide sequence: TGTGCCAGCAGCCTGCCGGGGACCCAGCAGTACTTC.